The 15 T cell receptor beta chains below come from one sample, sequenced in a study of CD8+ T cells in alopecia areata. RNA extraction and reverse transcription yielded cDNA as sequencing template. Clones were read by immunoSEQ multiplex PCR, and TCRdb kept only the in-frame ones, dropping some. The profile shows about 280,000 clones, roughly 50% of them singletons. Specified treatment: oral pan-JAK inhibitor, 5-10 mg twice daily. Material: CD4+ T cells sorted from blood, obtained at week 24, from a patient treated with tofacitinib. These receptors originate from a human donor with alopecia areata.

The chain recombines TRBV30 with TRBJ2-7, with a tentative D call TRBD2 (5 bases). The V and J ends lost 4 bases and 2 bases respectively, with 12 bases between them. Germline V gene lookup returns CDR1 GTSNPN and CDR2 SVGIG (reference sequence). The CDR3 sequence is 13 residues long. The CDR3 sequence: CAWTSSPTYEQYF. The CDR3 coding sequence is TGTGCCTGGACTAGCTCCCCTACCTACGAGCAGTACTTC.

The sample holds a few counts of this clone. The CDR3 nucleotides are TGTGCCTGGAGTAGGGGTCTCTCCTACAATGAGCAGTTCTTC. This sequence encodes CAWSRGLSYNEQFF. V is TRBV30 and J is TRBJ2-1; tentative D call: TRBD1 (5 bases). The length of the CDR3 is 14 residues. Per the germline V gene, CDR1 is GTSNPN and CDR2 is SVGIG (reference sequence). V dropped 2 bases and J dropped 0 bases, with 8 bases sitting between them.

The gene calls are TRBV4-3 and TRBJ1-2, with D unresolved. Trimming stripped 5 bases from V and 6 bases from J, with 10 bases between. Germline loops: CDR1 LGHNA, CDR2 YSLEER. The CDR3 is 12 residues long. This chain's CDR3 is CASSWGGDGYTF. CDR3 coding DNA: TGCGCCAGCAGCTGGGGTGGCGATGGCTACACCTTC.

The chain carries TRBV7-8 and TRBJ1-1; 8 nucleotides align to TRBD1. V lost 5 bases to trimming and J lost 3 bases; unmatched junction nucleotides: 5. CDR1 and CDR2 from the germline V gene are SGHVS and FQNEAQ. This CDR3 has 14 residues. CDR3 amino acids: CASSSPDRDTEAFF. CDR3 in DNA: TGTGCCAGCAGCAGCCCGGACAGGGACACTGAAGCTTTCTTT. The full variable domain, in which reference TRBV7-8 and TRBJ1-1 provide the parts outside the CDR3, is GAGVSQSPRYKVAKRGQDVALRCDPISGHVSLFWYQQALGQGPEFLTYFQNEAQLDKSGLPSDRFFAERPEGSVSTLKIQRTQQEDSAVYLCASSSPDRDTEAFFGQGTRLTVV.

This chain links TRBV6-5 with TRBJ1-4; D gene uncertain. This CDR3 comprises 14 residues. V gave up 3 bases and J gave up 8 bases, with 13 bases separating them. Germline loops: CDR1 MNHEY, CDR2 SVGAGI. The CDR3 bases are TGTGCCAGCAGTTATGGGGATAGGCCCGAAAAACTGTTTTTT. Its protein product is CASSYGDRPEKLFF.

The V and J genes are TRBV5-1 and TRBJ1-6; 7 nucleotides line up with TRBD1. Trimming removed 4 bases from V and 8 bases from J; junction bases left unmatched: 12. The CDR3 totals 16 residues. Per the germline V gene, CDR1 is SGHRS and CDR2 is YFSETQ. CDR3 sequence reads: CASSASTGEMHSPLHF. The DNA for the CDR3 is TGCGCCAGCAGCGCTTCAACAGGGGAAATGCATTCACCCCTCCACTTT.

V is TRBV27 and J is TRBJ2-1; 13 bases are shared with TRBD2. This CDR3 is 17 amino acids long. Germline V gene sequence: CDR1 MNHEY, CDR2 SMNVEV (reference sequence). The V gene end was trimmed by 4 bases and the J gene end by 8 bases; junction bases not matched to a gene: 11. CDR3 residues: CASSSIAGTSGVYEQFF. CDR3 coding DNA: TGTGCCAGCAGTTCAATCGCCGGGACTAGCGGGGTCTATGAGCAGTTCTTC.

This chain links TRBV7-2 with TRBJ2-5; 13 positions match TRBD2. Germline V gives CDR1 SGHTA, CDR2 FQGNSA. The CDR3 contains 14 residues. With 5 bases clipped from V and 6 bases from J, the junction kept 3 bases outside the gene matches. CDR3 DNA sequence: TGTGCCAGCAGCCGGACTAGCGGGGGAAAGACCCAGTACTTC. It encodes CASSRTSGGKTQYF.

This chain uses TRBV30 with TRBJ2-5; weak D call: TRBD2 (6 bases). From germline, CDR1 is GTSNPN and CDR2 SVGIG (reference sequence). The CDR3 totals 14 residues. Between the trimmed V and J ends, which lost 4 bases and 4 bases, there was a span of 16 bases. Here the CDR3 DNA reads TGTGCCTGGAATATAGCGGTCGGAGGAGAGACCCAGTACTTC. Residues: CAWNIAVGGETQYF.

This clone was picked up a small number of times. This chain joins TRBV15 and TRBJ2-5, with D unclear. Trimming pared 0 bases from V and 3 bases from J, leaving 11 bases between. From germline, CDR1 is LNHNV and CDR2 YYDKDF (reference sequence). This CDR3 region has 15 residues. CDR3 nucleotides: TGTGCCACCAGCAGAGATCGCGGTCAGGAAGAGACCCAGTACTTC. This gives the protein CATSRDRGQEETQYF. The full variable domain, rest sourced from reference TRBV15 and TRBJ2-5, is DAMVIQNPRYQVTQFGKPVTLSCSQTLNHNVMYWYQQKSSQAPKLLFHYYDKDFNNEADTPDNFQSRRPNTSFCFLDIRSPGLGDTAMYLCATSRDRGQEETQYFGPGTRLLVL.

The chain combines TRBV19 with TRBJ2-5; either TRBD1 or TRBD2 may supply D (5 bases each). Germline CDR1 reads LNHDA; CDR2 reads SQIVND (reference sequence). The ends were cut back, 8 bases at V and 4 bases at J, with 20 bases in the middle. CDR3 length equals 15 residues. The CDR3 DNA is TGTGCCAGTTCTCCGGGACCGGTATTCAGAGAGACCCAGTACTTC. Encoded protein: CASSPGPVFRETQYF. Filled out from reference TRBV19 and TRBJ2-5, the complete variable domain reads DGGITQSPKYLFRKEGQNVTLSCEQNLNHDAMYWYRQDPGQGLRLIYYSQIVNDFQKGDIAEGYSVSREKKESFPLTVTSAQKNPTAFYLCASSPGPVFRETQYFGPGTRLLVL.

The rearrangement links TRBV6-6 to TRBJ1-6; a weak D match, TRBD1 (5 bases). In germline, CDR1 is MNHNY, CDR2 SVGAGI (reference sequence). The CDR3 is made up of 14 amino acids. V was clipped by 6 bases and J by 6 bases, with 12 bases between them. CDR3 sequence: CASRTGTINSPLHF. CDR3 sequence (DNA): TGTGCCAGCAGAACCGGGACGATTAATTCACCCCTCCACTTT.

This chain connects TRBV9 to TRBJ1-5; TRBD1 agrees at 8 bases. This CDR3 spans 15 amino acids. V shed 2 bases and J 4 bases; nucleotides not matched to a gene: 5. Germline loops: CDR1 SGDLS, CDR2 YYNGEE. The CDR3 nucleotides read TGTGCCAGCAGCGTGACAGGGGATGGGAATCAGCCCCAGCATTTT. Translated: CASSVTGDGNQPQHF.

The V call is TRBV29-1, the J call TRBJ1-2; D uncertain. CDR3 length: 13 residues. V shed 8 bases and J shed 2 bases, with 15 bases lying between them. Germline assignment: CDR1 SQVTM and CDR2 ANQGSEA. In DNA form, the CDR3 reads TGCAGCATCTTCTCCCAGTTGAACTATGGCTACACCTTC. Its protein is CSIFSQLNYGYTF.

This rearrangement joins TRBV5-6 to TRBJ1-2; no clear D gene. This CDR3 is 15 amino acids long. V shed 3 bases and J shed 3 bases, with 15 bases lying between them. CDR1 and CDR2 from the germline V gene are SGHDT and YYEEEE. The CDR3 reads CASSSPSNAHYGYTF. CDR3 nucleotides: TGTGCCAGCAGCTCGCCATCTAACGCCCACTATGGCTACACCTTC.